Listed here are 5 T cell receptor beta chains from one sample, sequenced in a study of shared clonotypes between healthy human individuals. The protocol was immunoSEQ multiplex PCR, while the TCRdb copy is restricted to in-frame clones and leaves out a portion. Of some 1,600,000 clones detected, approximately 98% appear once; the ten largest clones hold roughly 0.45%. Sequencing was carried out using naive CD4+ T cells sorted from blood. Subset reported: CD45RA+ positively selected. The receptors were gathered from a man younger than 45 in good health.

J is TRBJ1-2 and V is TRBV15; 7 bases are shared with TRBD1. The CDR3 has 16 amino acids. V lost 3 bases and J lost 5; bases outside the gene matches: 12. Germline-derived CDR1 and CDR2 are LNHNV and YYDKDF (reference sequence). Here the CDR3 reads CATSSYGTESFYGYTF. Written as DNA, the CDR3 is TGTGCCACCAGCAGCTACGGGACAGAGAGTTTTTATGGCTACACCTTC.

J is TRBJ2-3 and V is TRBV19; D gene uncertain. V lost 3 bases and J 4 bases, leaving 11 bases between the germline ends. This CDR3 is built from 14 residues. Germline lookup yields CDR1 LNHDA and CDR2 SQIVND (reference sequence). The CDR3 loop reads CASSIGIYADTQYF. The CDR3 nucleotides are TGTGCCAGTAGTATTGGGATCTACGCAGATACGCAGTATTTT.

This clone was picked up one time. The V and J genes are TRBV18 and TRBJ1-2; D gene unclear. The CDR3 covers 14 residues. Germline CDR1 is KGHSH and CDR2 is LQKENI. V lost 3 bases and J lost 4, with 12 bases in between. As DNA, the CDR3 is TGTGCCAGCTCACCTCGGGAGTCAAGCTATGGCTACACCTTC. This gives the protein CASSPRESSYGYTF.

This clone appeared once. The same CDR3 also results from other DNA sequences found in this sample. DNA for the CDR3: TGTGCTAGTGGTTTGACCCCGAACACCGGGGAGCTGTTTTTT. Translated: CASGLTPNTGELFF. The chain couples TRBV12-5 to TRBJ2-2; D not certain. Per germline, CDR1 LGHNT and CDR2 FRNRAP. V was shortened by 2 bases and J by 0 bases, with 4 bases between the two germline ends. CDR3 length equals 14 residues. The variable domain in full, completed from reference TRBV12-5 and TRBJ2-2, reads DARVTQTPRHKVTEMGQEVTMRCQPILGHNTVFWYRQTMMQGLELLAYFRNRAPLDDSGMPKDRFSAEMPDATLATLKIQPSEPRDSAVYFCASGLTPNTGELFFGEGSRLTVL.

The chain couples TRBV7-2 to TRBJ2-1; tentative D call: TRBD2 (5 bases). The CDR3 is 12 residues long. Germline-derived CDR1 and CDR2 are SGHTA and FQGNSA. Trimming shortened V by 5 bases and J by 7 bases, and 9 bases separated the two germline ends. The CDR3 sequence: CASSRRRNEQFF. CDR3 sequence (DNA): TGTGCCAGCAGCCGACGGAGGAATGAGCAGTTCTTC. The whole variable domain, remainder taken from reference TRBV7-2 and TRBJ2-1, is GAGVSQSPSNKVTEKGKDVELRCDPISGHTALYWYRQSLGQGLEFLIYFQGNSAPDKSGLPSDRFSAERTGGSVSTLTIQRTQQEDSAVYLCASSRRRNEQFFGPGTRLTVL.